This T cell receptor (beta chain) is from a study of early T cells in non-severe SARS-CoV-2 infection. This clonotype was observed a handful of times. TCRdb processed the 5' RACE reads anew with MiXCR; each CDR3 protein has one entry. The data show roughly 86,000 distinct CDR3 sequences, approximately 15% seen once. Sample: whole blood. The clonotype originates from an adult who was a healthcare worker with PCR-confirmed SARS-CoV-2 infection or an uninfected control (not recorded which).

The CDR3 loop reads CASFRGLNNEQFF. For the CDR3, the DNA is TGTGCCAGCTTCAGGGGATTAAACAATGAGCAGTTCTTC. The chain links TRBV2 to TRBJ2-1; weak D call: TRBD1 (6 bases). The CDR3 contains 13 residues. Germline loops: CDR1 SNHLY, CDR2 FYNNEI. V was clipped by 8 bases and J by 5 bases, with 13 bases between them.